The 7 T cell receptor beta chains in this list originate from one sample, sequenced in a study of cytomegalovirus exposure and HLA in healthy donors. Clones were read by immunoSEQ multiplex PCR, and TCRdb kept only the in-frame ones, dropping some. The repertoire has more than 300,000 clones, approximately 90% of them found once; the top ten carry 0.83%. Specimen: PBMCs. The receptors were gathered from a woman between 18 and 29 years old in good health and CMV-seronegative.

The gene calls are TRBV21-1 and TRBJ1-2; TRBD1, the D gene given by the table, was not confirmed from the DNA. TRBV21-1 is described as a pseudogene. The CDR3 consists of 13 residues. CDR3 nucleotide sequence: TGTGCCACTGCCAGAAGTGGGCAGTATGGCTACACCTTC. Translated: CATARSGQYGYTF.

The rearrangement joins TRBV2 to TRBJ1-2; D remains unclear. Trimming shortened V by 1 base and J by 4 bases, and 16 bases separated the two germline ends. This CDR3 comprises 16 residues. Germline V gene lookup returns CDR1 SNHLY and CDR2 FYNNEI. CDR3: CASSEGGGLTLYGYTF. The CDR3 nucleotides read TGTGCCAGCAGTGAAGGTGGAGGGCTTACGCTCTATGGCTACACCTTC.

V gene TRBV18 combines with J gene TRBJ1-4; D is undetermined. This CDR3 spans 13 amino acids. Germline values: CDR1 KGHSH, CDR2 LQKENI. V lost 5 bases to trimming and J lost 2 bases, with 6 bases between them. CDR3 DNA: TGTGCCAGCTCAAGCCCTACTAATGAAAAACTGTTTTTT. Its translation is CASSSPTNEKLFF.

The rearrangement links TRBV19 to TRBJ2-3; 10 nucleotides align to TRBD2. Per germline, CDR1 LNHDA and CDR2 SQIVND (reference sequence). Trimming cost V 5 bases and J 6 bases; bases outside gene matches: 2. This CDR3 has 13 residues. In DNA, the CDR3 is TGTGCCAGTAGTCGGGGACTAGCGGATACGCAGTATTTT. This translates into CASSRGLADTQYF. Full variable domain (missing parts from reference TRBV19 and TRBJ2-3): DGGITQSPKYLFRKEGQNVTLSCEQNLNHDAMYWYRQDPGQGLRLIYYSQIVNDFQKGDIAEGYSVSREKKESFPLTVTSAQKNPTAFYLCASSRGLADTQYFGPGTRLTVL.

This chain links TRBV4-1 with TRBJ2-7; D is possibly TRBD1 (5 bases). Trimming took off 1 base at V and 6 bases at J, with 22 bases between the two ends. This CDR3 comprises 17 residues. Germline V gene lookup returns CDR1 MGHRA and CDR2 YSYEKL. The CDR3 DNA reads as TGCGCCAGCAGCCAAGGGACGTTTGGGGCTCCCAACGCCGAGCAGTACTTC. Its translation is CASSQGTFGAPNAEQYF.

This chain uses TRBV18 with TRBJ2-2, with TRBD1 identical over 7 bases. Losses at the gene ends were 3 bases for V and 1 base for J; bases not matched to a gene: 5. Germline CDR1 reads KGHSH; CDR2 reads LQKENI. The CDR3 is 16 amino acids. As DNA, the CDR3 is TGTGCCAGCTCACCCTTAAGGACAGGGAACACCGGGGAGCTGTTTTTT. It yields the protein CASSPLRTGNTGELFF.

The rearrangement uses TRBV6-5 and TRBJ2-2; TRBD2 might be the D (6 bases). Between the trimmed V and J ends, which lost 0 bases and 13 bases, there was a span of 15 bases. The CDR3 spans 14 residues. Looked up from germline, CDR1 is MNHEY and CDR2 is SVGAGI. CDR3 protein: CASSYSIFGGRLFF. CDR3 in DNA: TGTGCCAGCAGTTACTCGATCTTCGGGGGTAGGCTGTTTTTT.